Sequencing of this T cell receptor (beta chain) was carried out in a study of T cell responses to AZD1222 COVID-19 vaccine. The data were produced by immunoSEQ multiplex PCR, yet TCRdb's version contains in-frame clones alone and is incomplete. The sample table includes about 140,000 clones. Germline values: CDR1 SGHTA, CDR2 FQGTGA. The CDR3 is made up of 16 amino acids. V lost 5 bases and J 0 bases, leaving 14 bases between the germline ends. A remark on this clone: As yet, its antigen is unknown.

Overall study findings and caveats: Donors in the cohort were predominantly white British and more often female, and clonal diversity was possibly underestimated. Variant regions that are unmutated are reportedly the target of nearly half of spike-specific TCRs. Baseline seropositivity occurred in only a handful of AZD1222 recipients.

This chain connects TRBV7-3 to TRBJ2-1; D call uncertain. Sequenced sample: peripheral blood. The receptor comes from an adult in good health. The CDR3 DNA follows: TGTGCCAGCAGCCCAGCTACGACGAGCTCCTACAATGAGCAGTTCTTC. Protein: CASSPATTSSYNEQFF.